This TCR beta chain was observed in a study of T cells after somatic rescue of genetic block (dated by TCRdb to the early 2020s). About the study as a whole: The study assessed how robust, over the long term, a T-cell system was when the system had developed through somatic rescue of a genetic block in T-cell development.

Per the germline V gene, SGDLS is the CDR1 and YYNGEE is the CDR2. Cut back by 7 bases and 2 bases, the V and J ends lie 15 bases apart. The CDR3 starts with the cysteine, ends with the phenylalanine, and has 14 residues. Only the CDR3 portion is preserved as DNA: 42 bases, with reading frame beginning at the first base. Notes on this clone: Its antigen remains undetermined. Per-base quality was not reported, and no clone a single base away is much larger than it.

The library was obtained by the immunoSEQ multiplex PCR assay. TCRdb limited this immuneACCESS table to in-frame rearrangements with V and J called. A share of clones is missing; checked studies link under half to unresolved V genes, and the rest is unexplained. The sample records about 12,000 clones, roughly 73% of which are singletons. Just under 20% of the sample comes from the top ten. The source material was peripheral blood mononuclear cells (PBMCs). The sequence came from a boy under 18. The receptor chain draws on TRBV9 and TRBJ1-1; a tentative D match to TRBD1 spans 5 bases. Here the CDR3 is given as CASGRVGTNTEAFF. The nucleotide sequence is TGTGCCAGCGGGCGGGTCGGGACCAACACTGAAGCTTTCTTT.